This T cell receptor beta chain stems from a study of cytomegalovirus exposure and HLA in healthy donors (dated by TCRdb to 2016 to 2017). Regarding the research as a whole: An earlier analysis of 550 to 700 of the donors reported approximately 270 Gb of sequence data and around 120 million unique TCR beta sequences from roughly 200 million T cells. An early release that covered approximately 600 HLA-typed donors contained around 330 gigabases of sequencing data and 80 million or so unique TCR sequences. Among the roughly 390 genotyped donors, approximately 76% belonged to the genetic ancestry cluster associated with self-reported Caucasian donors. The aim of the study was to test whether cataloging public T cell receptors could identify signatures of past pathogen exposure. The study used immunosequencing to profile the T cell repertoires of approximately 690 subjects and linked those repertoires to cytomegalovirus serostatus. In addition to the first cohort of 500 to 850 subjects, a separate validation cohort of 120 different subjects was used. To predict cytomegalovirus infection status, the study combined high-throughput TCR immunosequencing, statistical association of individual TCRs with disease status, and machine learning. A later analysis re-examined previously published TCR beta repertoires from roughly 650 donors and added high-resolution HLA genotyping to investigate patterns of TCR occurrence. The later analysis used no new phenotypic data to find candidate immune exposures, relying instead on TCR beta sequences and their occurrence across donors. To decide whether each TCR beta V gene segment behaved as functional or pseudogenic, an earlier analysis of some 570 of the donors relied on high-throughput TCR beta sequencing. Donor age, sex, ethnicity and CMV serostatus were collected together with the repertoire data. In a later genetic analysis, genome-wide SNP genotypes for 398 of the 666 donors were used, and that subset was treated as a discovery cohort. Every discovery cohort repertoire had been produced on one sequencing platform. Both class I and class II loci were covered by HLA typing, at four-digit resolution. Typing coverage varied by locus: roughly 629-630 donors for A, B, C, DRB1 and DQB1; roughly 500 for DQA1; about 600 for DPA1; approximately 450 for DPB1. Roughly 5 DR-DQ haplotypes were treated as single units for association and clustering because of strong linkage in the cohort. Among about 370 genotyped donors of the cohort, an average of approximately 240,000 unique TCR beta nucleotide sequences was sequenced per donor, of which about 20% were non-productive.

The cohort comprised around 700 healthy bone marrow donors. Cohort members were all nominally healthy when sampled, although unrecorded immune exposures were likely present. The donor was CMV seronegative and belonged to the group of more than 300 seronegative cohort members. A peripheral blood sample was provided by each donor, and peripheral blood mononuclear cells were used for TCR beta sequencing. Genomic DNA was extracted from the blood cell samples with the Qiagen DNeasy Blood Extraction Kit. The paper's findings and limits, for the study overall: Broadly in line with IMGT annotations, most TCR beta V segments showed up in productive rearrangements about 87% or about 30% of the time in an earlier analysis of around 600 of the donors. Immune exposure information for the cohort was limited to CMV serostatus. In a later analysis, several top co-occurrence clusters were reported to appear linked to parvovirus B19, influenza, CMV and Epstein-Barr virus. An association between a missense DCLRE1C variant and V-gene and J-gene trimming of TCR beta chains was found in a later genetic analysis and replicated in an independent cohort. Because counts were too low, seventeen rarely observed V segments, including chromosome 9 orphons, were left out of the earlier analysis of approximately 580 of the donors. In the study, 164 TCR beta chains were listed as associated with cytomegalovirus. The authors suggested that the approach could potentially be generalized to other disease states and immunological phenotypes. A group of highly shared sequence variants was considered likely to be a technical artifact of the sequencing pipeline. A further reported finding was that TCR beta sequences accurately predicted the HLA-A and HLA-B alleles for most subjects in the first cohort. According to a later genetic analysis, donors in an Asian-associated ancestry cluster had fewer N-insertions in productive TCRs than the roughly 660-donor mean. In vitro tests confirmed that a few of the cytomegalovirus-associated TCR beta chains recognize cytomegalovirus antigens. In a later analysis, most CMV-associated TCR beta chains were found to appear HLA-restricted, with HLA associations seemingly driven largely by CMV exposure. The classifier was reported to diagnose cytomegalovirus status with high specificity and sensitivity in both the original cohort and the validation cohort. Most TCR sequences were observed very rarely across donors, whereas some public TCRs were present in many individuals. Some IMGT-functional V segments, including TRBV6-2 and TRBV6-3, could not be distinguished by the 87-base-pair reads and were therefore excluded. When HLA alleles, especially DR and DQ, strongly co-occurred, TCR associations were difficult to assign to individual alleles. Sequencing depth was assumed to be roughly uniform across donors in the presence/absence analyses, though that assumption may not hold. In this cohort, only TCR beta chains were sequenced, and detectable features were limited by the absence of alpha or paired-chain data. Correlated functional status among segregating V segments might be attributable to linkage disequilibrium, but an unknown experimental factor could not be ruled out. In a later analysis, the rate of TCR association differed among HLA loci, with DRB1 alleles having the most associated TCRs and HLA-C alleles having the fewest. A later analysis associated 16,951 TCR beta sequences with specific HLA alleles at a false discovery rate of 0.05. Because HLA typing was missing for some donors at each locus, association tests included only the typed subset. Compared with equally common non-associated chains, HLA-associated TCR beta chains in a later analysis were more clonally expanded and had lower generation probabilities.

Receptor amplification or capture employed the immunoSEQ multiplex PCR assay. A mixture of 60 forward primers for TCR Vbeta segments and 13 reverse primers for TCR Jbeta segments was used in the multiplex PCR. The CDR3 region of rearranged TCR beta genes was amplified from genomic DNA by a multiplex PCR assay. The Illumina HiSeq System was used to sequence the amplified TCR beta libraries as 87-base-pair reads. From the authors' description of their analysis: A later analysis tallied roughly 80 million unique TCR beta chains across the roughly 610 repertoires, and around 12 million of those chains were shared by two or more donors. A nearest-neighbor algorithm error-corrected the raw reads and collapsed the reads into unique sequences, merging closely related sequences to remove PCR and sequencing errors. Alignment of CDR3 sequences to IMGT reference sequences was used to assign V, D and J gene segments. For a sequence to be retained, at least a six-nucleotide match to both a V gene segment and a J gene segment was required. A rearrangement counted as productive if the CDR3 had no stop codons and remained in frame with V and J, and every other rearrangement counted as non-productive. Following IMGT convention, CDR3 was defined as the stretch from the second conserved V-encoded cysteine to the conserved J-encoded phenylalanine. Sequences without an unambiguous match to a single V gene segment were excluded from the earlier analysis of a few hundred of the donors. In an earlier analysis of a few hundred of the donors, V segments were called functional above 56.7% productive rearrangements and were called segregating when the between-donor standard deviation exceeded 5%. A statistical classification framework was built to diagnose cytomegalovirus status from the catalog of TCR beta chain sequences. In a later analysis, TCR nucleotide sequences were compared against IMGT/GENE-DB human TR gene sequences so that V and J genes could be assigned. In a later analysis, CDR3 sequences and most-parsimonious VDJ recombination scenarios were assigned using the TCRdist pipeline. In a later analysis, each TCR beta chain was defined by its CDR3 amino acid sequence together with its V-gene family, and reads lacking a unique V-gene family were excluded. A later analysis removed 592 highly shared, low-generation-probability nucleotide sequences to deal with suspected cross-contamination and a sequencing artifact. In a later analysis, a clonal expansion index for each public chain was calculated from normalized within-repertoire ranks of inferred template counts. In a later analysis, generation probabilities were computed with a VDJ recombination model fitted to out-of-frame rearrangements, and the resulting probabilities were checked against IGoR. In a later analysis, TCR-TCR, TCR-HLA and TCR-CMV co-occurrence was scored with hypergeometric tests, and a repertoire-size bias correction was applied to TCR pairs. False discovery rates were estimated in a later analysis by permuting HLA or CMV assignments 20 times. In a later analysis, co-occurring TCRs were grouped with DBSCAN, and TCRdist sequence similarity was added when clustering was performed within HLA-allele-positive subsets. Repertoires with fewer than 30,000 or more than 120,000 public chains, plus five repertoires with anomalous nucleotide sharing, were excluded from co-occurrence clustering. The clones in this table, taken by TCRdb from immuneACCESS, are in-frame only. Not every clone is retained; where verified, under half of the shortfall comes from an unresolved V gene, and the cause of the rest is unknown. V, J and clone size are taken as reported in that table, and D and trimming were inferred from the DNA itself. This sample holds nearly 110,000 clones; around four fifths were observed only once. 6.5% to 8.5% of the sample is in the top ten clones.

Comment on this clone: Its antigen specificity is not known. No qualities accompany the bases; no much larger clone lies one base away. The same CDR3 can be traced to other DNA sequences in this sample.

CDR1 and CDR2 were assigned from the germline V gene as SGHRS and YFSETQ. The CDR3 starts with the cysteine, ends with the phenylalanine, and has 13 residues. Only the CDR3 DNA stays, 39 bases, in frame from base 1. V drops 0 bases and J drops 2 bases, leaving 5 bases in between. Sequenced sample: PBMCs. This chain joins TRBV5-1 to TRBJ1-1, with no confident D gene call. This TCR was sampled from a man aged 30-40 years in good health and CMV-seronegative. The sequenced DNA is TGCGCCAGCAGCTTGGGAGTCAACACTGAAGCTTTCTTT. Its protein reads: CASSLGVNTEAFF.